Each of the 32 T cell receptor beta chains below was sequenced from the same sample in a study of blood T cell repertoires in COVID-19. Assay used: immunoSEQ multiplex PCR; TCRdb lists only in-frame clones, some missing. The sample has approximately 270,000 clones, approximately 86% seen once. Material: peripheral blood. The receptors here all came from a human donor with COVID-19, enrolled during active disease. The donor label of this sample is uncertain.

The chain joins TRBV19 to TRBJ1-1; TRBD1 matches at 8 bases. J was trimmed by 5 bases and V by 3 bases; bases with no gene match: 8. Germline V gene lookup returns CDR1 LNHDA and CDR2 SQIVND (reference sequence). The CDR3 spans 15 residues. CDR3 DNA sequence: TGTGCCAGTAGTATGGGTACAGGGGGGATAACTGAAGCTTTCTTT. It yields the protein CASSMGTGGITEAFF.

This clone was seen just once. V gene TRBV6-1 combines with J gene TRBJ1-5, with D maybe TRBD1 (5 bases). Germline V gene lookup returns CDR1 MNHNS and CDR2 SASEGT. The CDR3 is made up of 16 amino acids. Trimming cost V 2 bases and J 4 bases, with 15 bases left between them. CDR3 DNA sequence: TGTGCCAGCAGTGAAATAAGGGGCGATTTGAATCAGCCCCAGCATTTT. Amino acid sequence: CASSEIRGDLNQPQHF.

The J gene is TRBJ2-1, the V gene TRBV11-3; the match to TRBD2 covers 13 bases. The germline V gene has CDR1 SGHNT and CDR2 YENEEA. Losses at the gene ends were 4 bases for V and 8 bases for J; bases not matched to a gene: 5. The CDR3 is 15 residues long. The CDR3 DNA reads TGTGCCAGCAGCTCTCGGACTAGCGGGAGTTATGAGCAGTTCTTC. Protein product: CASSSRTSGSYEQFF.

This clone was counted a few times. The CDR3 spells CASSFDTLEQYF. CDR3 in DNA: TGTGCCAGCAGCTTTGACACCCTGGAGCAGTACTTC. The chain carries TRBV5-4 and TRBJ2-7; no definite D call. The CDR3 extends over 12 amino acids. Between the trimmed V and J ends, which lost 2 bases and 7 bases, there was a span of 10 bases. Per germline, CDR1 SGHNT and CDR2 YYREEE (reference sequence).

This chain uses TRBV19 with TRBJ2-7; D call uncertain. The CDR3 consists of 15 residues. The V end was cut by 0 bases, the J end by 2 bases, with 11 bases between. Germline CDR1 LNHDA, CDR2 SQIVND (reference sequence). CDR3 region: CASSIEAQPTYEQYF. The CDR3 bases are TGTGCCAGTAGTATAGAGGCACAGCCAACCTACGAGCAGTACTTC.

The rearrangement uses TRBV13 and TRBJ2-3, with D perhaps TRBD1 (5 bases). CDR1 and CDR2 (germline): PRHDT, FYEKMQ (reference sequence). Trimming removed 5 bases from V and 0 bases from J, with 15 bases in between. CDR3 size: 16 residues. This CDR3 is CASSPDTGASTDTQYF. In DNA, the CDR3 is TGTGCCAGCAGCCCCGATACAGGAGCTAGCACAGATACGCAGTATTTT.

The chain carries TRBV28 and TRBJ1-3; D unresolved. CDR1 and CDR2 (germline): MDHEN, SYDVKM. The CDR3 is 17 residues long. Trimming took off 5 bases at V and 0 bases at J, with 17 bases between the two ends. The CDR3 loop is CASSRSNYLSSGNTIYF. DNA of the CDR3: TGTGCCAGCAGTCGCTCCAATTACCTGAGCTCTGGAAACACCATATATTTT.

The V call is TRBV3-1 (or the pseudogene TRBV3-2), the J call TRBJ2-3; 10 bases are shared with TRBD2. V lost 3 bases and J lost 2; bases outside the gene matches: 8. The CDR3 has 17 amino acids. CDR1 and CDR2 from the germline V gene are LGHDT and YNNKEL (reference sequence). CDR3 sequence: CASSHPRLAGFTDTQYF. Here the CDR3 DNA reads TGTGCCAGCAGCCATCCTAGACTAGCGGGCTTCACAGATACGCAGTATTTT.

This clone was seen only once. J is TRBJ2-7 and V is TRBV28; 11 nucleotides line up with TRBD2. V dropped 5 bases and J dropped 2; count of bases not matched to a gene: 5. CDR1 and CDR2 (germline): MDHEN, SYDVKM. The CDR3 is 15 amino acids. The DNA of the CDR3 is TGTGCCAGCAGTGAACTTAGCGGGAGGGCCTACGAGCAGTACTTC. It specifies CASSELSGRAYEQYF.

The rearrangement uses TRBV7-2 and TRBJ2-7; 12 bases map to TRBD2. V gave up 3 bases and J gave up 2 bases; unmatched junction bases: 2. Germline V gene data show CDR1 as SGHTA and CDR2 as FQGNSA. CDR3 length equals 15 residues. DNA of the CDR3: TGTGCCAGCAGCTTGTCTAGCGGGAGGGCCTACGAGCAGTACTTC. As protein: CASSLSSGRAYEQYF. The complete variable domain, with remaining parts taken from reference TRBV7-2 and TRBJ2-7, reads GAGVSQSPSNKVTEKGKDVELRCDPISGHTALYWYRQSLGQGLEFLIYFQGNSAPDKSGLPSDRFSAERTGGSVSTLTIQRTQQEDSAVYLCASSLSSGRAYEQYFGPGTRLTVT.

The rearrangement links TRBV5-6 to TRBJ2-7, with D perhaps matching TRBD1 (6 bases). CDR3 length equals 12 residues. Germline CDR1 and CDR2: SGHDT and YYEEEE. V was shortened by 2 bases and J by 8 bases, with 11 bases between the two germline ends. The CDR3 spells CASSLAGDKQYF. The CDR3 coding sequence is TGTGCCAGCAGCTTAGCAGGGGACAAGCAGTACTTC.

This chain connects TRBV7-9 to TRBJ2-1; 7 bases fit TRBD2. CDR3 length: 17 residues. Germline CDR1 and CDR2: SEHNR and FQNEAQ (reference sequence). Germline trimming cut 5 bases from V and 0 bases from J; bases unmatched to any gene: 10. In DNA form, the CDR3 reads TGTGCCAGCAGCCCGCGGGCTAGCGGAGGCTCCTACAATGAGCAGTTCTTC. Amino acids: CASSPRASGGSYNEQFF.

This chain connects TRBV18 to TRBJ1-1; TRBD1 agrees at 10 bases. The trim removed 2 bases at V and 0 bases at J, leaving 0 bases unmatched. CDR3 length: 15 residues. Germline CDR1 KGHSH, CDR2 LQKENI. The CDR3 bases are TGTGCCAGCTCACCAGGGACAGGGGTGAACACTGAAGCTTTCTTT. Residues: CASSPGTGVNTEAFF.

CDR3 DNA sequence: TGTGCCAGCAGCTTTGACGCGGCCAGTGGCTACACCTTC. It codes for CASSFDAASGYTF. This chain connects TRBV5-6 to TRBJ1-2, with D uncertain. This CDR3 region has 13 residues. V gave up 2 bases and J gave up 7 bases, with 12 bases separating them. CDR1 and CDR2 from the germline V gene are SGHDT and YYEEEE.

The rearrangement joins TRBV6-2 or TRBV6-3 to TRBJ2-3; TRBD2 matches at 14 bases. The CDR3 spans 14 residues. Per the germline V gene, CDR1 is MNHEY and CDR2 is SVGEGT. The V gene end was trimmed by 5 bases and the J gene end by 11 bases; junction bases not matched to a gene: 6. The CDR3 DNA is TGTGCCAGCAGTCCGGGACTAGCGGGAGTTGGGCAGTATTTT. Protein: CASSPGLAGVGQYF.

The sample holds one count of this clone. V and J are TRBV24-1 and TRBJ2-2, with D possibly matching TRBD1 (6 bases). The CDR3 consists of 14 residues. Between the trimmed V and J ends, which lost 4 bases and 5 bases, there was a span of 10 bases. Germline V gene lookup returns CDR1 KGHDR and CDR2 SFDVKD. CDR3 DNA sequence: TGTGCCACCAGTGAACAGGGATTTACCGGGGAGCTGTTTTTT. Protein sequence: CATSEQGFTGELFF.

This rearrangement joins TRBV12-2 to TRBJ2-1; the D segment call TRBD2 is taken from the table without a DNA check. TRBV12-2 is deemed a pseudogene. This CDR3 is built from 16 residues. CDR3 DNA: TGTGCAAGTCGGCAAATGGGTAGCGGGAGCCACTTTGAGCAGTTCTTC. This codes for CASRQMGSGSHFEQFF.

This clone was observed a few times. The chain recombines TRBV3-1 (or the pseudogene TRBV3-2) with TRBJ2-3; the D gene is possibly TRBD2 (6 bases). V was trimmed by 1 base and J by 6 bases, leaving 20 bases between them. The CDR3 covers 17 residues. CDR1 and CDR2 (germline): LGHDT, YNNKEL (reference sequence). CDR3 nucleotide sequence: TGTGCCAGCAGCCAAGGCGTAGTGGCTTCAGGGACTGATACGCAGTATTTT. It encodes CASSQGVVASGTDTQYF.

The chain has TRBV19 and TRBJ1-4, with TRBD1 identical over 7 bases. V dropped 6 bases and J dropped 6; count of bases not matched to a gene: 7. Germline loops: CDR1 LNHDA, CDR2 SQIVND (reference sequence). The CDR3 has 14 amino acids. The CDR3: CASSKTGSDEKLFF. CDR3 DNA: TGTGCCAGTAGCAAGACAGGGTCAGATGAAAAACTGTTTTTT. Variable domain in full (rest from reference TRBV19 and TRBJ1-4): DGGITQSPKYLFRKEGQNVTLSCEQNLNHDAMYWYRQDPGQGLRLIYYSQIVNDFQKGDIAEGYSVSREKKESFPLTVTSAQKNPTAFYLCASSKTGSDEKLFFGSGTQLSVL.

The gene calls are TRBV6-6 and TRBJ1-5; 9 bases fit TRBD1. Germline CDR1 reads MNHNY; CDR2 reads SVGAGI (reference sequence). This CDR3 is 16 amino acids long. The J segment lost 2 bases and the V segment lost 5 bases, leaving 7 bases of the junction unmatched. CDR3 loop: CASSRTRDRGNQPQHF. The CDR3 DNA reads TGTGCCAGCAGTCGGACCAGGGACAGGGGCAATCAGCCCCAGCATTTT.

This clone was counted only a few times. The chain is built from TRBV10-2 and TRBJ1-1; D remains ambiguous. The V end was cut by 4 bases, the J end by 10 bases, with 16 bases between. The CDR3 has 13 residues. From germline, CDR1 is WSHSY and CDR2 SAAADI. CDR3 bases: TGCGCCAGCAGTGCTGGCACACTAAGTAGAGCTTTCTTT. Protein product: CASSAGTLSRAFF.

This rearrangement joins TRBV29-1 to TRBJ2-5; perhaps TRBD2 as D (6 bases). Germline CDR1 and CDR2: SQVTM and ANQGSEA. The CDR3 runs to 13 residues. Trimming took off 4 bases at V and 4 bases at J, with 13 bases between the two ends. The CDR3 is CSVVGTGGETQYF. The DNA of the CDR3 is TGCAGCGTTGTGGGGACCGGGGGAGAGACCCAGTACTTC.

In DNA, the CDR3 is TGTGCCAGCAGGGGGACAGGCCCTGTGGGGACCCAGTACTTC. This sequence encodes CASRGTGPVGTQYF. The chain joins TRBV28 to TRBJ2-5, with 8 bases that match TRBD1. Germline CDR1 reads MDHEN; CDR2 reads SYDVKM. Trimming at V came to 6 bases and at J to 7 bases, leaving 10 bases not matched to a gene. This CDR3 comprises 14 residues.

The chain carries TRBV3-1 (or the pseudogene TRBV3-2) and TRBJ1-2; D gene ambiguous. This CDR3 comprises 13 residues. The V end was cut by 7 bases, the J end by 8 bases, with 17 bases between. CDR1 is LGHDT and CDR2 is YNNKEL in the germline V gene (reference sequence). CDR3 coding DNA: TGTGCCAGCACATCCCTTGCGGAGGGAGGCTACACCTTC. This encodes CASTSLAEGGYTF.

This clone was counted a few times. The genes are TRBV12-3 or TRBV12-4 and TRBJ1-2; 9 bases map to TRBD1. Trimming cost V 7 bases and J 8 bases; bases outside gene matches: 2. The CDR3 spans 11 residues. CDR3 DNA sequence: TGTGCCAGCACCACAGGGGGCGGCTACACCTTC. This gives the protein CASTTGGGYTF.

The CDR3 sequence is CASSSQRGTGNEKLFF. The CDR3, as DNA: TGTGCCAGCAGTTCCCAAAGGGGGACAGGGAATGAAAAACTGTTTTTT. V is TRBV28 and J is TRBJ1-4; 9 bases fit TRBD1. The CDR3 loop spans 16 amino acids. The germline V gene encodes CDR1 MDHEN and CDR2 SYDVKM. V shed 4 bases, J shed 5 bases, and the junction held 8 bases outside the gene matches.

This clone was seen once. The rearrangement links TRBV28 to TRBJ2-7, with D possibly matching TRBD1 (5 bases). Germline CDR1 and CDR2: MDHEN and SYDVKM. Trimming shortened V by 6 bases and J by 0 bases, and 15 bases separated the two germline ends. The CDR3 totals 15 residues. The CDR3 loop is CASRRRTGPSYEQYF. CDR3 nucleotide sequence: TGTGCCAGCAGACGAAGAACAGGTCCCTCCTACGAGCAGTACTTC. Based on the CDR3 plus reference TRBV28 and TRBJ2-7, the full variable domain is DVKVTQSSRYLVKRTGEKVFLECVQDMDHENMFWYRQDPGLGLRLIYFSYDVKMKEKGDIPEGYSVSREKKERFSLILESASTNQTSMYLCASRRRTGPSYEQYFGPGTRLTVT.

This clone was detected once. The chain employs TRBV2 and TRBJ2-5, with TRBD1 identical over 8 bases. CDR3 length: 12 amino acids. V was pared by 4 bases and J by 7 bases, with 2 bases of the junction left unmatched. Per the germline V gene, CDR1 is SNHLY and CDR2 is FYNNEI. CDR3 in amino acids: CASSGTGRTQYF. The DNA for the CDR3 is TGTGCCAGCAGTGGGACAGGGCGGACCCAGTACTTC.

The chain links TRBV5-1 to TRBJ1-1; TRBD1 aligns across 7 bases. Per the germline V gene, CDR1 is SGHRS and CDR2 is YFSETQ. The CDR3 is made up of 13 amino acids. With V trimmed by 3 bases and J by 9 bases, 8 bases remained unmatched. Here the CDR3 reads CASSSGQEGQAFF. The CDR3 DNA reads TGCGCCAGCAGCTCCGGACAGGAAGGGCAAGCTTTCTTT.

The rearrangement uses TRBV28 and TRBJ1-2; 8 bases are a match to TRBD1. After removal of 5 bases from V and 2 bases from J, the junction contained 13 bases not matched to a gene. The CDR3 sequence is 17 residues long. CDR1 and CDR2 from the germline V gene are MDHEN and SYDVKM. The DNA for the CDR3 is TGTGCCAGCAGTCCCCCCTTGGGGCAGGGGGCAAACTATGGCTACACCTTC. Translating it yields CASSPPLGQGANYGYTF.

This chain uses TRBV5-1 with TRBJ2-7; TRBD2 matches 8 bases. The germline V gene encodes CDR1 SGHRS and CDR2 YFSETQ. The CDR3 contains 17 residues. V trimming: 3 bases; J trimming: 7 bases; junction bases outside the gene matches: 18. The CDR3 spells CASSSQGAGGVLGEQYF. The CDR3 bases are TGCGCCAGCAGCTCGCAAGGCGCGGGAGGAGTTTTGGGGGAGCAGTACTTC.

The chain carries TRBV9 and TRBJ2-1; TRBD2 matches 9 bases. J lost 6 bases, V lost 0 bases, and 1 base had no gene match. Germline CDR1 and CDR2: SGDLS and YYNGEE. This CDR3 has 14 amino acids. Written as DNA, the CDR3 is TGTGCCAGCAGCGTAGGGACTAGCGTCAATGAGCAGTTCTTC. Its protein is CASSVGTSVNEQFF.